This TCR beta chain was identified during a study of shared clonotypes between healthy human individuals. Comments on this clone: Other DNA sequences of this sample code for an identical CDR3.

Trimming removed 2 bases at V and 2 bases at J, with 6 bases between. The CDR3 spans 13 residues. CDR1 is KGHSH and CDR2 is LQKENI in the germline V gene. Profiled with immunoSEQ multiplex PCR; TCRdb holds only in-frame clones, not every one. The data contain about 460,000 clones, roughly four fifths of them singletons. This chain connects TRBV18 to TRBJ1-1, with D possibly matching TRBD1 (5 bases). The TCR originated in a middle-aged woman in good health. Some clones in this sample may be carry-over from other donors' samples. Material: PBMCs. The CDR3 nucleotides read TGTGCCAGCTCACCAGGGGCAAACACTGAAGCTTTCTTT. It codes for CASSPGANTEAFF.